Listed below are T cell receptor beta chains from one sample, sequenced in a study of OX40 agonist ivuxolimab in advanced cancers. Profiling relied on immunoSEQ multiplex PCR, and the TCRdb table lists in-frame clones only, not all of them. This sample carries under 150,000 clones, about nine tenths of them seen once, and the ten largest clones take approximately 0.99%. Sequenced here: CD4+ or CD8+ T cells sorted from blood, sampled in a trial of the OX40 agonist ivuxolimab. The origin of the receptors is an adult with an advanced solid tumor such as melanoma, head and neck, liver or kidney cancer. CDR3s include the opening cysteine and the closing phenylalanine or tryptophan. A D gene is named only where the DNA matches it firmly. For some rows the clone size is stated as once, few or many, or as a class when expanded; others skip it.

D	size	V	length	J	CDR3	DNA
NA	NA	TRBV23-1	16	TRBJ2-5	CASSHRRSSHWRAEHF	TGCGCCAGCAGTCATCGACGTTCTAGTCACTGGAGGGCCGAGCACTTC
TRBD1	NA	TRBV7-2	14	TRBJ1-2	CASSFTGGGYGYTF	TGTGCCAGCAGCTTTACAGGGGGCGGGTATGGCTACACCTTC
NA	NA	TRBV12-5	15	TRBJ2-2	CASGPRLRGTGELFF	TGTGCTAGTGGACCCCGGCTCCGGGGCACCGGGGAGCTGTTTTTT
TRBD1	NA	TRBV5-4	16	TRBJ2-7	CASSLWLGQGAHEQYF	TGTGCCAGCAGCCTCTGGTTGGGACAGGGGGCGCACGAGCAGTACTTC
TRBD1	NA	TRBV6-1	12	TRBJ1-2	CASKVDRDGYTF	TGTGCCAGCAAAGTGGACAGGGATGGCTACACCTTC
NA	NA	TRBV14	14	TRBJ1-4	CASSPSRSVEKLFF	TGTGCCAGCAGCCCCTCACGGAGTGTAGAAAAACTGTTTTTT
NA	NA	TRBV28	16	TRBJ2-5	CASSLSPGWVEETQYF	TGTGCCAGCAGTTTATCGCCGGGGTGGGTGGAAGAGACCCAGTACTTC
TRBD2	few	TRBV5-1	16	TRBJ2-7	CASSDGLAGGNGEQYF	TGCGCCAGCAGCGACGGACTAGCGGGAGGCAACGGCGAGCAGTACTTC
TRBD1	few	TRBV6-6	15	TRBJ1-1	CASSATGEWDTEAFF	TGTGCCAGCAGTGCCACAGGGGAGTGGGACACTGAAGCTTTCTTT
TRBD1	NA	TRBV9	14	TRBJ1-1	CASSPRDRNTEAFF	TGTGCCAGCAGCCCTCGGGACAGGAACACTGAAGCTTTCTTT
NA	once	TRBV5-6	14	TRBJ2-3	CASRTTGMTDTQYF	TGTGCCAGCAGAACCACAGGGATGACAGATACGCAGTATTTT
NA	NA	TRBV28	14	TRBJ2-3	CASNSRGLSDTQYF	TGTGCCAGCAACTCCCGGGGTTTATCAGATACGCAGTATTTT
NA	NA	TRBV9	16	TRBJ2-3	CASSPVGQTVTDTQYF	TGTGCCAGCAGCCCGGTGGGACAAACCGTCACGGATACGCAGTATTTT
NA	once	TRBV10-2	11	TRBJ1-4	CASSTGEKLFF	TGCGCCAGCAGTACAGGGGAAAAACTGTTTTTT
TRBD1	NA	TRBV9	19	TRBJ1-3	CASSGLGPSGRGSGNTIYF	TGTGCCAGCAGCGGCCTTGGTCCCTCTGGCAGGGGGTCTGGAAACACCATATATTTT
NA	few	TRBV20-1	11	TRBJ1-2	CSSERGYGYTF	TGCAGTTCGGAGAGGGGCTATGGCTACACCTTC
NA	NA	TRBV6-6	15	TRBJ1-2	CASRTPGPPGLGYTF	TGTGCCAGCAGGACCCCAGGCCCCCCAGGGTTGGGCTACACCTTC
NA	NA	TRBV5-1	15	TRBJ1-5	CASSLTGLTYQPQHF	TGCGCCAGCAGTTTGACGGGATTAACCTATCAGCCCCAGCATTTT
TRBD1	NA	TRBV19	17	TRBJ2-7	CASSTHGTGAGSYEQYF	TGTGCCAGTAGTACCCATGGGACAGGGGCCGGCTCCTACGAGCAGTACTTC
NA	NA	TRBV9	15	TRBJ2-5	CASSVADSGQETQYF	TGTGCCAGCAGCGTAGCAGATAGCGGCCAAGAGACCCAGTACTTC
NA	NA	TRBV6-4	12	TRBJ2-2	CASSGLTGELFF	TGTGCCAGCAGTGGTCTCACCGGGGAGCTGTTTTTT
NA	NA	TRBV28	14	TRBJ2-5	CASSFPGISETQYF	TGTGCCAGCAGTTTTCCGGGGATTTCGGAGACCCAGTACTTC
TRBD1	NA	TRBV11-3	15	TRBJ2-1	CASSLDGGQGNEQFF	TGTGCCAGCAGCTTAGATGGGGGACAGGGAAATGAGCAGTTCTTC
NA	NA	TRBV5-1	14	TRBJ2-5	CASSTPGEEETQYF	TGCGCCAGCAGCACGCCAGGGGAAGAAGAGACCCAGTACTTC
TRBD2	NA	TRBV7-2	14	TRBJ2-4	CASSFSSGGDIQYF	TGTGCCAGCAGCTTTAGCTCGGGAGGGGACATTCAGTACTTC
NA	NA	TRBV6-6	16	TRBJ1-1	CASSYGGANMNTEAFF	TGTGCCAGCAGTTACGGAGGGGCAAACATGAACACTGAAGCTTTCTTT
NA	NA	TRBV28	15	TRBJ2-5	CASSSGGTAQETQYF	TGTGCCAGCAGTTCCGGGGGGACAGCCCAAGAGACCCAGTACTTC
TRBD2	NA	TRBV10-2	15	TRBJ2-3	CASKGLAGPTDTQYF	TGCGCCAGCAAGGGACTAGCGGGACCGACAGATACGCAGTATTTT
NA	NA	TRBV11-2	15	TRBJ1-2	CASSLHLGANYGYTF	TGTGCCAGCAGCTTACATCTGGGCGCGAACTATGGCTACACCTTC
NA	NA	TRBV5-4	14	TRBJ2-7	CASSLTPSSYEQYF	TGTGCCAGCAGCTTGACCCCGAGCTCCTACGAGCAGTACTTC
TRBD1	NA	TRBV6-6	14	TRBJ2-4	CASSPFGQGSIQYF	TGTGCCAGCAGTCCCTTCGGACAGGGAAGCATTCAGTACTTC